This T cell receptor (beta chain) came from a study of blood T cell repertoires in COVID-19. Overall study: The samples span acute and convalescent COVID-19 from the United States, Italy and Spain. T cells, B-cell-depleted T cells, or PBMCs provided the cDNA or gDNA that served as material.

The CDR3 spans 13 residues. Trimming removed 0 bases at V and 9 bases at J, with 9 bases between. CDR1 and CDR2 from the germline V gene are LGHDT and YNNKEL (reference sequence). Generated by immunoSEQ multiplex PCR, the TCRdb table keeps only in-frame clones and is missing some. The sample contains approximately 27,000 clones, roughly 94% of which appear only once. This chain joins TRBV3-1 (or the pseudogene TRBV3-2) and TRBJ1-3; perhaps TRBD1 as D (6 bases). The sample was peripheral blood. The clonotype comes from a human donor with active COVID-19. The donor label of this sample is uncertain. CDR3 bases: TGTGCCAGCAGCCAAGAGGGGGCGTTCACCATATATTTT. Protein: CASSQEGAFTIYF.